The clone carrying this TCR beta chain was seen more than once but under ten times. Its specificity is not known. This sample stems from a study of blood T cells in healthy people across ages. Study-wide findings and caveats: There was no known CMV status for donors, so expanded clonotype changes were possibly confounded. As age increased, TCR beta diversity per million T cells fell in a roughly linear fashion.

Total RNA amounts of at least 5.5 micrograms were extracted per sample. It was with a sample-barcoded 5' primer and a J-beta primer mix that a second PCR of roughly 6 to 12 cycles was run. Using its own MiXCR run on the 5' RACE reads, TCRdb lists one record per CDR3 protein. The sample lists approximately 780,000 distinct CDR3 sequences; 25% to 30% were seen once. Germline values: CDR1 SEHNR, CDR2 FQNEAQ (reference sequence). The CDR3 totals 15 residues. The J segment lost 0 bases and the V segment lost 6 bases, leaving 3 bases of the junction unmatched. These data are also associated with another study on T cells of mothers and their children. That paper notes: The output of TCR recombination is shaped by thymic selection similarly in related and unrelated pairs.

The origin of this receptor is a boy aged 10-17 years in good health. This chain connects TRBV7-9 to TRBJ2-5; 11 bases align to TRBD2. The sequencing input was blood. CDR3 sequence (DNA): TGTGCCAGCAGGGTACTAGCGGGGGACCAAGAGACCCAGTACTTC. This codes for CASRVLAGDQETQYF. The full variable domain, completed using reference TRBV7-9 and TRBJ2-5, is DTGVSQNPRHKITKRGQNVTFRCDPISEHNRLYWYRQTLGQGPEFLTYFQNEAQLEKSRLLSDRFSAERPKGSFSTLEIQRTEQGDSAMYLCASRVLAGDQETQYFGPGTRLLVL.